This T cell receptor (beta chain) was recorded in a study of naive and memory T cell subsets. Study conclusions and caveats: Diversity fell and Gini index rose from naive through CM, EM, EMRA. TCR abundance followed a power law differing between naive and memory subsets.

The sample holds a few counts of this clonotype. The target antigen is unknown. CD4+ T cell IFNgamma after overnight CMV lysate exposure gave donor CMV status. The beta constant-region primer was an equimolar mix of two oligonucleotides covering TRBC1 and TRBC2. TCRdb called the UMI-ligation and nested PCR reads again in MiXCR, with one record for every CDR3 protein. The data show around 90,000 distinct CDR3 sequences, around 6.5% seen once. Sequencing was performed on central memory CD4+ T cells from blood. The source is a human donor in good health.

This chain's CDR3 is CASKSGTSGGVNSYEQYF. DNA of the CDR3: TGTGCCAGCAAATCTGGGACTAGCGGGGGGGTCAACTCCTACGAGCAGTACTTC. This rearrangement joins TRBV11-2 to TRBJ2-7, with TRBD2 identical over 16 bases. Germline CDR1 SGHAT, CDR2 FQNNGV. The V and J ends lost 7 bases and 0 bases, in that order; junction bases with no gene match: 9. There are 18 residues in the CDR3.